The TCR beta chain under discussion was sequenced for a study of shared clonotypes between healthy human individuals. Findings and caveats of the study: It was expected that sequencing depth would affect clonotype sharing among donors.

A CD45RA+ naive subset and a CD45RA-negative memory subset were split from CD4+ cells. This CDR3 has 13 amino acids. V shed 2 bases and J shed 1 base, with 7 bases lying between them. Germline V gene data show CDR1 as SGHRS and CDR2 as YFSETQ. A remark on this clone: Its antigen is still unknown.

Assay: immunoSEQ multiplex PCR; the TCRdb copy retains only in-frame clones and omits some. The sample contains approximately 620,000 clones, approximately 97% of which appear only once. The receptor's source is a woman in her twenties or thirties in good health. Material for sequencing was naive CD4+ T cells sorted from blood. Regarding subset: CD45RA+ positively selected. The chain is built from TRBV5-1 and TRBJ2-7; unclear D gene. CDR3 in amino acids: CASSFTGSYEQYF. The CDR3 DNA reads TGCGCCAGCAGCTTTACCGGATCCTACGAGCAGTACTTC.